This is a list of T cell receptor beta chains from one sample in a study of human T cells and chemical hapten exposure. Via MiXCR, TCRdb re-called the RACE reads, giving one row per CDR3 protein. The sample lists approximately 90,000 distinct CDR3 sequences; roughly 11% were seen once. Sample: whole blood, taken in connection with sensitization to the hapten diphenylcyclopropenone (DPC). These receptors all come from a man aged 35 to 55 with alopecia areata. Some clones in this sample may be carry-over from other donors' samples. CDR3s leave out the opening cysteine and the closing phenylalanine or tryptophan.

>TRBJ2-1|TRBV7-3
ASSVQGGVYNEQF
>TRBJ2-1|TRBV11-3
ASSSVPGLKNNEQF
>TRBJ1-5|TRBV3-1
ASSQAGAHQPQH
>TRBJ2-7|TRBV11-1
ASTIGLAASYEQY
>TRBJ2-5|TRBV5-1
ASSSYQETQY
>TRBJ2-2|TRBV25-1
ASSSGQGYQGELF
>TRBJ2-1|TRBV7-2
ASSSTTGGSYNEQF
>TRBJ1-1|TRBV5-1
ASSTGTMATEAF
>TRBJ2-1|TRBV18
ASSQGQGNEQF
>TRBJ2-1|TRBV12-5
AMMRDTYNEQF
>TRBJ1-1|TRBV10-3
AISLPGQGTEAF
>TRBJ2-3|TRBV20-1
SARDSGSSGDTQY
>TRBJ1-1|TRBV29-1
SVPGAMNTEAF
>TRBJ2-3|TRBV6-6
ASSYGGLAGVLSDTQY
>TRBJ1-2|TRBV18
ASSPAGQGVGHGYT
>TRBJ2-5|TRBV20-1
SAGAGFRETQY
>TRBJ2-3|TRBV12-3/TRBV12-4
ASSSGLSTDTQY
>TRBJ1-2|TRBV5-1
ASSSGTGYEDGYT
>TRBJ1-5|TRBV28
ASRAEYSNQPQH
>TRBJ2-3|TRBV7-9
ASSLELGLAGPTDTQY
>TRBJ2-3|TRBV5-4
ASSRRLLAGGTDTQY
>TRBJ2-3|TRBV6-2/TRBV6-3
ATKDMGTDTQY
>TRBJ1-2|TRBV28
ASERGNYGYT
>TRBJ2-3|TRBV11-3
AGGKADTDTQY
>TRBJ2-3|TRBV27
ASTKEREGGADTQY
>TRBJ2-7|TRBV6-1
ATFLSGRIYEQY
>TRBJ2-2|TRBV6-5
ASSLLVGLAGGSGELF
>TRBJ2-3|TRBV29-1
SVGYSTDTQY
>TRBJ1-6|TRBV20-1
SATQGSNSPLH
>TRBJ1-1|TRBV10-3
ATHGNTEAF
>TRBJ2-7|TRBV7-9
ASSSDGIYEQY
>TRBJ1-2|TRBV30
AWSDYISYGYT
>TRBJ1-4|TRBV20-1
SAHRDGEKLF
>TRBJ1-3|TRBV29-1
SVEAFSGNTIY
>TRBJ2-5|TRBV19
ASSPTGRETQY
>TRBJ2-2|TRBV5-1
ASSRTLANTGELF
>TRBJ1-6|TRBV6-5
ASSGDSYNSPLH
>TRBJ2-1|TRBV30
AWSLLGRMWANEQF
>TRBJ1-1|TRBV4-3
ASSQDARVTEAF
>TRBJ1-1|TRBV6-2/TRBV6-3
ASRNQGGEGHTEAF
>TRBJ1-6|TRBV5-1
ASSLLGGEGSPLH
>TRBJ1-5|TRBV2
ASSEVAPYSNQPQH
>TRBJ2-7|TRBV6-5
ASSYSTGTTYEQY